This T cell receptor (beta chain) derives from a study of T cells in Graves' hyperthyroidism and ophthalmopathy. Amplification targeted TCR beta CDR3 regions from RNA transcripts. HTBI primers were employed in a first-round RT-PCR of the TCR CDR3. TCRdb re-derived calls from the multiplex PCR reads in MiXCR, one entry per CDR3 protein. The profile shows about 600,000 distinct CDR3 sequences, around 13% of them singletons. Germline V gene data show CDR1 as SGHTS and CDR2 as YDEGEE. Trimming removed 4 bases at V and 12 bases at J, with 11 bases between. The CDR3 is 11 amino acids. The chain joins TRBV5-8 to TRBJ2-1, with D unclear. The sequence came from a woman in her fifties or sixties with Graves' ophthalmopathy. The sequenced material came from blood. The CDR3: CASSPLQLQFF. CDR3 coding DNA: TGTGCCAGCAGCCCGCTCCAACTGCAGTTCTTC.